The present entry profiles one T cell receptor (beta chain) with its context. The data are from a study of blood T cell repertoires in COVID-19. This CDR3 has 16 residues. V dropped 5 bases and J dropped 1; count of bases not matched to a gene: 2. The germline V gene has CDR1 SEHNR and CDR2 FQNEAQ (reference sequence). Generated by immunoSEQ multiplex PCR, the TCRdb table keeps only in-frame clones and is missing some. The sample comprises 55,000 to 70,000 clones, about nine tenths of which are singletons, and 22% rests with the top ten. The material sequenced was peripheral blood. V usage is TRBV7-9 and J usage is TRBJ2-3, with 14 bases that match TRBD2. The receptor comes from a woman of 80 years or more with COVID-19, enrolled during active disease. DNA of the CDR3: TGTGCCAGCAGCCTGACTAGCGGGGGGGGCACAGATACGCAGTATTTT. It encodes CASSLTSGGGTDTQYF.